This T cell receptor beta chain is from a study of cytomegalovirus exposure and HLA in healthy donors. Background on the study: The roughly 100 million unique TCR beta sequences, from about 179 million T cells, were found by an earlier analysis. Regarding the study as a whole: Later genetic work tied a missense DCLRE1C variant to beta-chain V and J trimming. As immune exposure information, only CMV serostatus was available.

The ends were cut back, 6 bases at V and 3 bases at J, with 16 bases in the middle. Germline values: CDR1 KGHSH, CDR2 LQKENI. The CDR3 consists of 15 residues. A word on this clone: Its antigen is unknown.

A multiplex PCR was run with 60 Vbeta primers and 13 Jbeta primers. Generated by immunoSEQ multiplex PCR, the TCRdb table keeps only in-frame clones and is missing some. The sample lists about 98,000 clones, about 74% occurring once. The donors comprised healthy bone marrow donors. Sequencing was carried out using PBMCs. This receptor was obtained from a male donor in good health and CMV-seronegative. V gene TRBV18 combines with J gene TRBJ2-3; D remains unclear. CDR3 in amino acids: CASSWQELSTDTQYF. CDR3 nucleotides: TGTGCCAGCTCGTGGCAGGAACTCAGTACAGATACGCAGTATTTT.